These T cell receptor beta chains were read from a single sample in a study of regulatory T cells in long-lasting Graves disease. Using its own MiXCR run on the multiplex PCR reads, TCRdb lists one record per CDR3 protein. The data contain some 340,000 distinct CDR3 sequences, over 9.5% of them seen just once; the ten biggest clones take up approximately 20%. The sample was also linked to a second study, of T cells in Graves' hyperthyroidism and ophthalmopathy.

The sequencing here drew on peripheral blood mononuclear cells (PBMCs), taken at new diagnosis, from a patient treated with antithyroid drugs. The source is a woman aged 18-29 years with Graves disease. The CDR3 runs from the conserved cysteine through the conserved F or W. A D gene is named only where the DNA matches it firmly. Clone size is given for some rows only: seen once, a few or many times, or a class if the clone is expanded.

cdr3_nt: TGTGCCAGTAGTATCCCCACGGGTAGCAATCAGCCCCAGCATTTT
cdr3_aa: CASSIPTGSNQPQHF
v_call: TRBV19
j_call: TRBJ1-5
clone_size: .
d_call: .

cdr3_nt: TGTGCCACCAGAGGCAGGTCCGGGGAGCTGTTTTTT
cdr3_aa: CATRGRSGELFF
v_call: TRBV24-1
j_call: TRBJ2-2
clone_size: .
d_call: .

cdr3_nt: TGTGCCAGCAGTTCCCGACTAACGGGGGGCACAGATACGCAGTATTTT
cdr3_aa: CASSSRLTGGTDTQYF
v_call: TRBV27
j_call: TRBJ2-3
clone_size: .
d_call: .

cdr3_nt: TGTGCCAGCAGGCCCGGGACTAGCGGGATTAAGAATGAGCAGTTCTTC
cdr3_aa: CASRPGTSGIKNEQFF
v_call: TRBV12-3/TRBV12-4
j_call: TRBJ2-1
clone_size: many
d_call: TRBD2

cdr3_nt: TGTGCCAGTAGTATAGTAGGGAATCGGCATCAGCCCCAGCATTTT
cdr3_aa: CASSIVGNRHQPQHF
v_call: TRBV19
j_call: TRBJ1-5
clone_size: .
d_call: .

cdr3_nt: TGTGCCAGTCAGGGACAACCAAACACTGAAGCTTTCTTT
cdr3_aa: CASQGQPNTEAFF
v_call: TRBV12-3/TRBV12-4
j_call: TRBJ1-1
clone_size: many
d_call: .

cdr3_nt: TGTGCCAGCAGTTTCGGACATTATGGGAATCAGCCCCAGCATTTT
cdr3_aa: CASSFGHYGNQPQHF
v_call: TRBV28
j_call: TRBJ1-5
clone_size: .
d_call: .

cdr3_nt: TGTGCCAGCAGCTTAGCGGGCGGCGAGGCAGCCTACGAGCAGTACTTC
cdr3_aa: CASSLAGGEAAYEQYF
v_call: TRBV7-2
j_call: TRBJ2-7
clone_size: .
d_call: .

cdr3_nt: TGCGCCAGCAGCCAAGAAAGGACGGTGAGTTGGGAGCAGTACTTC
cdr3_aa: CASSQERTVSWEQYF
v_call: TRBV4-3
j_call: TRBJ2-7
clone_size: many
d_call: .

cdr3_nt: TGTGCCAGCAGTACCGGGACAGGGGTGAGGTCGGCGGAAAAACTGTTTTTT
cdr3_aa: CASSTGTGVRSAEKLFF
v_call: TRBV7-9
j_call: TRBJ1-4
clone_size: many
d_call: TRBD1

cdr3_nt: TGTGCCATAACTAGCGGGAGTGTAGATACGCAGTATTTT
cdr3_aa: CAITSGSVDTQYF
v_call: TRBV10-3
j_call: TRBJ2-3
clone_size: few
d_call: TRBD2

cdr3_nt: TGCGCCAGCAGCCTGACCTATGGACGGAGGGAAGAGGCCCAGTACTTC
cdr3_aa: CASSLTYGRREEAQYF
v_call: TRBV5-1
j_call: TRBJ2-5
clone_size: .
d_call: .

cdr3_nt: TGTGCCAGCAGTTACTCGTCAACTAGCGGATGGAATGAGCAGTTCTTC
cdr3_aa: CASSYSSTSGWNEQFF
v_call: TRBV6-5
j_call: TRBJ2-1
clone_size: few
d_call: TRBD2

cdr3_nt: TGTGCCAGCACCATAACCTTTGCTAGCACTGAAGCTTTCTTT
cdr3_aa: CASTITFASTEAFF
v_call: TRBV12-3/TRBV12-4
j_call: TRBJ1-1
clone_size: many
d_call: .

cdr3_nt: TGTGCCAGCAGTTTCGGGCTTTTGGGTTCACCCCTCCACTTT
cdr3_aa: CASSFGLLGSPLHF
v_call: TRBV27
j_call: TRBJ1-6
clone_size: many
d_call: .

cdr3_nt: TGTGCCATCATGAAGGCACAGGGCACAGATACGCAGTATTTT
cdr3_aa: CAIMKAQGTDTQYF
v_call: TRBV2
j_call: TRBJ2-3
clone_size: many
d_call: .

cdr3_nt: TGTGCCATCAGTGAGTCGAGGGGGATCGGCTGGACTAATGAAAAACTGTTTTTT
cdr3_aa: CAISESRGIGWTNEKLFF
v_call: TRBV10-3
j_call: TRBJ1-4
clone_size: many
d_call: .

cdr3_nt: TGCAGTGCTAGAGTTCGGTACTTGCAACCCTATGGCTACACCTTC
cdr3_aa: CSARVRYLQPYGYTF
v_call: TRBV20-1
j_call: TRBJ1-2
clone_size: few
d_call: .

cdr3_nt: TGTGCCAGCAGTTTAGTCAGGGGAAGGACCTACGAGCAGTACTTC
cdr3_aa: CASSLVRGRTYEQYF
v_call: TRBV27
j_call: TRBJ2-7
clone_size: few
d_call: .

cdr3_nt: TGTGCCAGCAGCCACAGGGACTCGGACGAGCAGTACTTC
cdr3_aa: CASSHRDSDEQYF
v_call: TRBV12-3/TRBV12-4
j_call: TRBJ2-7
clone_size: many
d_call: .

cdr3_nt: TGTGCCAGCAGATCGGGACTAGCGGGGAATGAGCAGTTCTTC
cdr3_aa: CASRSGLAGNEQFF
v_call: TRBV6-1
j_call: TRBJ2-1
clone_size: many
d_call: TRBD2

cdr3_nt: TGTGCCAGTAGTCCCTCGGGAGGGGGTCCAGGCTTTTTCTTT
cdr3_aa: CASSPSGGGPGFFF
v_call: TRBV19
j_call: TRBJ1-1
clone_size: .
d_call: .

cdr3_nt: TGCAGTGCTACAGGGGGCGTCCTGGAAAAACTGTTTTTT
cdr3_aa: CSATGGVLEKLFF
v_call: TRBV20-1
j_call: TRBJ1-4
clone_size: many
d_call: TRBD1

cdr3_nt: TGCGCCAGCAGCCCCCTCGAGGGCTCCTACAATGAGCAGTTCTTC
cdr3_aa: CASSPLEGSYNEQFF
v_call: TRBV5-1
j_call: TRBJ2-1
clone_size: many
d_call: .

cdr3_nt: TGTGCCAGCAGTTTGGCTGCGGGGTTGATGAGCAATCAGCCCCAGCATTTT
cdr3_aa: CASSLAAGLMSNQPQHF
v_call: TRBV28
j_call: TRBJ1-5
clone_size: few
d_call: .

cdr3_nt: TGTGCCAGCACCACGACAGGTGTAACTTTCTTT
cdr3_aa: CASTTTGVTFF
v_call: TRBV12-3/TRBV12-4
j_call: TRBJ1-1
clone_size: .
d_call: .

cdr3_nt: TGTGCCAGCAGCCAAGGGGGGACCCGGGAGCAGTTCTTC
cdr3_aa: CASSQGGTREQFF
v_call: TRBV3-1
j_call: TRBJ2-1
clone_size: many
d_call: .

cdr3_nt: TGTGCCAGCAGTTACGAAGCACCCGAGACCCAGTACTTC
cdr3_aa: CASSYEAPETQYF
v_call: TRBV6-2/TRBV6-3
j_call: TRBJ2-5
clone_size: many
d_call: .

cdr3_nt: TGTGCCAGCAAGGGGTTCGGGGAGACCCAGTACTTC
cdr3_aa: CASKGFGETQYF
v_call: TRBV6-1
j_call: TRBJ2-5
clone_size: few
d_call: .

cdr3_nt: TGCAGTGCTAGAATACGGGGACTAGGCTACAATGAGCAGTTCTTC
cdr3_aa: CSARIRGLGYNEQFF
v_call: TRBV20-1
j_call: TRBJ2-1
clone_size: many
d_call: TRBD2

cdr3_nt: TGTGCCAGCAGTTTATTAGAAACCTCTGGAAACACCATATATTTT
cdr3_aa: CASSLLETSGNTIYF
v_call: TRBV28
j_call: TRBJ1-3
clone_size: many
d_call: .

cdr3_nt: TGTGCCAGCAGCCAAGAAGAGGGGCGGGGTCCCTTTTACGAGCAGTACTTC
cdr3_aa: CASSQEEGRGPFYEQYF
v_call: TRBV3-1
j_call: TRBJ2-7
clone_size: .
d_call: .

cdr3_nt: TGTGCCAGCAGTCCTTTCACTTTAGAGCAGTTCTTC
cdr3_aa: CASSPFTLEQFF
v_call: TRBV28
j_call: TRBJ2-1
clone_size: few
d_call: .

cdr3_nt: TGTGCCAGCAGCACACGTTTCGATGAGGCGTATGGCTACACCTTC
cdr3_aa: CASSTRFDEAYGYTF
v_call: TRBV7-9
j_call: TRBJ1-2
clone_size: many
d_call: .

cdr3_nt: TGTGCCAGCAGACCTTATGACAGAACTAACTATGGCTACACCTTC
cdr3_aa: CASRPYDRTNYGYTF
v_call: TRBV5-6
j_call: TRBJ1-2
clone_size: once
d_call: .

cdr3_nt: TGCGCCAGCAGCCAAGTTCGGACCTCCCGGTCCCCGTACAATGAGCAGTTCTTC
cdr3_aa: CASSQVRTSRSPYNEQFF
v_call: TRBV4-1
j_call: TRBJ2-1
clone_size: .
d_call: .

cdr3_nt: TGTGCCAGCAGCCCCCTCACCACCGGGGAGCTGTTTTTT
cdr3_aa: CASSPLTTGELFF
v_call: TRBV13
j_call: TRBJ2-2
clone_size: few
d_call: .

cdr3_nt: TGTGCCATCAGTGAGTCGCGGGGGAGCTCCTACAATGAGCAGTTCTTC
cdr3_aa: CAISESRGSSYNEQFF
v_call: TRBV10-3
j_call: TRBJ2-1
clone_size: many
d_call: TRBD2

cdr3_nt: TGTGCCAGCAGTTACTTCGGGACAGGGAGGATGGTGAGCTCCTATAATTCACCCCTCCACTTT
cdr3_aa: CASSYFGTGRMVSSYNSPLHF
v_call: TRBV6-5
j_call: TRBJ1-6
clone_size: many
d_call: TRBD1

cdr3_nt: TGTGCCTCCCCGGACACTGAAGCTTTCTTT
cdr3_aa: CASPDTEAFF
v_call: TRBV30
j_call: TRBJ1-1
clone_size: many
d_call: .

cdr3_nt: TGTGCCAGCAGCTTAGTAAGCGGGAGGGCCTACAATGAGCAGTTCTTC
cdr3_aa: CASSLVSGRAYNEQFF
v_call: TRBV7-8
j_call: TRBJ2-1
clone_size: many
d_call: TRBD2

cdr3_nt: TGCAGCCGCGTCCAGGGTCGGGGTACTGAAGCTTTCTTT
cdr3_aa: CSRVQGRGTEAFF
v_call: TRBV20-1
j_call: TRBJ1-1
clone_size: few
d_call: .

cdr3_nt: TGTGCTAGTGGACCCATATCCGCGGGGGGACGTACAGAGAGCTCCTACAATGAGCAGTTCTTC
cdr3_aa: CASGPISAGGRTESSYNEQFF
v_call: TRBV12-5
j_call: TRBJ2-1
clone_size: many
d_call: TRBD2

cdr3_nt: TGTGCCAGCAGCTTAGCCTCTTCGTCTGAAGCTTTCTTT
cdr3_aa: CASSLASSSEAFF
v_call: TRBV7-2
j_call: TRBJ1-1
clone_size: many
d_call: .

cdr3_nt: TGCAGCGTGGCGGGGGGGACAGACACTGAAGCTTTCTTT
cdr3_aa: CSVAGGTDTEAFF
v_call: TRBV29-1
j_call: TRBJ1-1
clone_size: few
d_call: TRBD1

cdr3_nt: TGTGCCAGCAGCGACGGGGCAGGTGGGGAAGAGACCCAGTACTTC
cdr3_aa: CASSDGAGGEETQYF
v_call: TRBV9
j_call: TRBJ2-5
clone_size: .
d_call: .

cdr3_nt: TGCAGTGCCCGATGGGACCTCAGGACCTACGAGCAGTACTTC
cdr3_aa: CSARWDLRTYEQYF
v_call: TRBV20-1
j_call: TRBJ2-7
clone_size: .
d_call: .

cdr3_nt: TGCAGTGCTAGACCGTGGCAGGTAGAACGCTACTATGGCTACACCTTC
cdr3_aa: CSARPWQVERYYGYTF
v_call: TRBV20-1
j_call: TRBJ1-2
clone_size: few
d_call: .

cdr3_nt: TGTGCCAGCAGCCGGTCCGGGACTTCTCCTTTTTTT
cdr3_aa: CASSRSGTSPFF
v_call: TRBV3-1
j_call: TRBJ2-3
clone_size: .
d_call: .

cdr3_nt: TGCACCAGCAGCTTCCGCAAACTAGCGGACGCCTACAATGAGCAGTTCTTC
cdr3_aa: CTSSFRKLADAYNEQFF
v_call: TRBV5-1
j_call: TRBJ2-1
clone_size: .
d_call: TRBD2

cdr3_nt: TGCAGTGCTAGAGATTGGGCTAGCAGTCTAGCCAAAAACATTCAGTACTTC
cdr3_aa: CSARDWASSLAKNIQYF
v_call: TRBV20-1
j_call: TRBJ2-4
clone_size: .
d_call: .

cdr3_nt: TGTGCCAGCAGCGTACTAGCGACACTCCAAGAGACCCAGTACTTC
cdr3_aa: CASSVLATLQETQYF
v_call: TRBV9
j_call: TRBJ2-5
clone_size: few
d_call: .

cdr3_nt: TGTGCCAGCAGGATCACAGCTATGGGCACTGAAGCTTTCTTT
cdr3_aa: CASRITAMGTEAFF
v_call: TRBV27
j_call: TRBJ1-1
clone_size: many
d_call: .

cdr3_nt: TGTGCCAGCAGCCCGGGGGGGGCTAACTATGGCTACACCTTC
cdr3_aa: CASSPGGANYGYTF
v_call: TRBV7-3
j_call: TRBJ1-2
clone_size: .
d_call: .

cdr3_nt: TGTGCCAGCAGCTCGACAGAGAACACTGAAGCTTTCTTT
cdr3_aa: CASSSTENTEAFF
v_call: TRBV7-9
j_call: TRBJ1-1
clone_size: many
d_call: .

cdr3_nt: TGCGCCAGCAGCCAGTCCCCACGGGAGTTCATCTATGGCTACACCTTC
cdr3_aa: CASSQSPREFIYGYTF
v_call: TRBV4-1
j_call: TRBJ1-2
clone_size: .
d_call: .

cdr3_nt: TGTGCCAGCAGTTTAGCTTCTGGGGGGAAGGATGAGCAGTTCTTC
cdr3_aa: CASSLASGGKDEQFF
v_call: TRBV12-3/TRBV12-4
j_call: TRBJ2-1
clone_size: few
d_call: .

cdr3_nt: TGTGCCACCTCATGGGGACTACGCACAGATACGCAGTATTTT
cdr3_aa: CATSWGLRTDTQYF
v_call: TRBV10-3
j_call: TRBJ2-3
clone_size: many
d_call: TRBD2

cdr3_nt: TGCGCCAGCAGCTGGGGACAGGAACCCAATCAGCCCCAGCATTTT
cdr3_aa: CASSWGQEPNQPQHF
v_call: TRBV5-1
j_call: TRBJ1-5
clone_size: many
d_call: TRBD1